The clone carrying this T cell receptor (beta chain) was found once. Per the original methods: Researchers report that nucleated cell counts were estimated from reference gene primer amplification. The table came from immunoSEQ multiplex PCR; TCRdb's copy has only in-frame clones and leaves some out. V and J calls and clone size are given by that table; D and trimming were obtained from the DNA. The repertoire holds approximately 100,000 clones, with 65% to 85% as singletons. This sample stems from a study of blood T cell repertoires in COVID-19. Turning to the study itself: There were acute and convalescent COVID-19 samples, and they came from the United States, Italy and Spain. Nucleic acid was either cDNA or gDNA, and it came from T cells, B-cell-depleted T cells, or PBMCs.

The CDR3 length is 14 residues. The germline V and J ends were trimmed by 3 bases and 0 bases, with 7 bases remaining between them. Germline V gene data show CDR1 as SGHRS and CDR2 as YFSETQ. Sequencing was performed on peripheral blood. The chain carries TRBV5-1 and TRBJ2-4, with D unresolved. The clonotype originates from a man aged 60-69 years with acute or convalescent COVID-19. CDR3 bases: TGCGCCAGCAGCTCACAAGAAGCCAAAAACATTCAGTACTTC. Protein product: CASSSQEAKNIQYF.